Below, 9 T cell receptor beta chains from the same sample are listed, as sequenced in a study of control samples from healthy donors and cancer patients. Using immunoSEQ multiplex PCR, the repertoire was profiled, and TCRdb retains in-frame clones only, with some absent. The sample contains about 180,000 clones, around nine tenths of which appear only once. Sequencing used blood. The receptors here all came from a man aged 25 to 40 in good health.

The V call is TRBV6-2 or TRBV6-3, the J call TRBJ2-6; D call uncertain. Germline V gives CDR1 MNHEY, CDR2 SVGEGT. Trimming removed 0 bases from V and 1 base from J, with 16 bases in between. CDR3 length: 19 amino acids. CDR3 sequence: CASSYSKGFSPSGANVLTF. DNA of the CDR3: TGTGCCAGCAGTTACTCGAAAGGGTTTTCCCCTTCTGGGGCCAACGTCCTGACTTTC.

The rearrangement joins TRBV7-6 to TRBJ2-2; no reliable D call. CDR1 is SGHVS and CDR2 is FNYEAQ in the germline V gene. The V end lost 1 base, the J end lost 4 bases, and 13 bases lay between the germline ends. This CDR3 has 16 residues. In DNA form, the CDR3 reads TGTGCCAGCAGCTTAGGGACCCAACTATCCACCGGGGAGCTGTTTTTT. Protein product: CASSLGTQLSTGELFF.

This sequence joins TRBV6-1 and TRBJ1-3; no clear D. Trimming left V 1 base short and J 7 bases short, with 11 bases between. Germline-derived CDR1 and CDR2 are MNHNS and SASEGT. The CDR3 is made up of 14 amino acids. CDR3 in DNA: TGTGCCAGCAGTGAAGGCCAGGATCGGAACACCATATATTTT. It codes for CASSEGQDRNTIYF.

The chain carries TRBV5-1 and TRBJ2-1; D gene ambiguous. CDR1 SGHRS and CDR2 YFSETQ come from the germline V gene. The CDR3 has 13 amino acids. V gave up 1 base and J gave up 8 bases, with 10 bases separating them. As DNA, the CDR3 is TGCGCCAGCAGCTTGTCAAGGGATCATGAGCAGTTCTTC. This translates into CASSLSRDHEQFF.

V gene TRBV9 combines with J gene TRBJ2-5; no clear D. Trimming removed 4 bases from V and 0 bases from J, with 16 bases in between. Germline lookup yields CDR1 SGDLS and CDR2 YYNGEE. The CDR3 consists of 16 residues. In DNA form, the CDR3 reads TGTGCCAGCAGCTTCCGAGCGTACCGGTACCAAGAGACCCAGTACTTC. It encodes CASSFRAYRYQETQYF. The full variable domain, in which reference TRBV9 and TRBJ2-5 provide the parts outside the CDR3, is DSGVTQTPKHLITATGQRVTLRCSPRSGDLSVYWYQQSLDQGLQFLIQYYNGEERAKGNILERFSAQQFPDLHSELNLSSLELGDSALYFCASSFRAYRYQETQYFGPGTRLLVL.

The CDR3 protein is CASSPGEGALTEAFF. In nucleotides, the CDR3 is TGCGCCAGCAGCCCCGGGGAGGGGGCGCTTACTGAAGCTTTCTTT. The chain combines TRBV5-1 with TRBJ1-1, with 7 bases that match TRBD1. This CDR3 has 15 amino acids. The junction had 11 bases not matched to a gene; V was cut back by 4 bases and J by 5 bases. CDR1 and CDR2 (germline): SGHRS, YFSETQ. The complete variable domain, with remaining parts taken from reference TRBV5-1 and TRBJ1-1, reads KAGVTQTPRYLIKTRGQQVTLSCSPISGHRSVSWYQQTPGQGLQFLFEYFSETQRNKGNFPGRFSGRQFSNSRSEMNVSTLELGDSALYLCASSPGEGALTEAFFGQGTRLTVV.

The gene calls are TRBV28 and TRBJ1-4, with 7 bases identical to TRBD1. Germline V gene data show CDR1 as MDHEN and CDR2 as SYDVKM. The CDR3 covers 15 residues. Trimming removed 5 bases from V and 6 bases from J; junction bases left unmatched: 9. CDR3 protein: CASSHYRDSYEKLFF. The CDR3 bases are TGTGCCAGCAGTCACTACCGGGACAGTTATGAAAAACTGTTTTTT.

The rearrangement joins TRBV27 to TRBJ1-2; D might be TRBD1 (6 bases). The CDR3 is 17 residues long. Germline V CDR1 and CDR2: MNHEY, SMNVEV (reference sequence). The ends were cut back, 2 bases at V and 8 bases at J, with 24 bases in the middle. CDR3 amino acids: CASSLRPQGDPGIGYTF. As DNA, the CDR3 is TGTGCCAGCAGTTTACGCCCACAGGGAGACCCGGGTATCGGCTACACCTTC.

The rearrangement uses TRBV15 and TRBJ2-3; 10 bases fit TRBD2. V shed 3 bases and J 4 bases; nucleotides not matched to a gene: 13. This CDR3 contains 18 residues. Germline V lookup: CDR1 LNHNV, CDR2 YYDKDF (reference sequence). DNA for the CDR3: TGTGCCACCAGCAGCACCCCGGGGGGACTAGCGATGTCAGATACGCAGTATTTT. The encoded protein is CATSSTPGGLAMSDTQYF.